The present T cell receptor beta chain was sequenced within a study of blood T cell repertoires in COVID-19. In the study overall: Samples taken during acute and convalescent COVID-19 were collected in the United States, Italy and Spain. PBMCs, B-cell-depleted T cells, or T cells provided the cDNA or gDNA that made up the material.

Germline V gene lookup returns CDR1 SEHNR and CDR2 FQNEAQ (reference sequence). The CDR3 extends over 15 amino acids. V shed 2 bases and J shed 9 bases, with 20 bases lying between them. In the source study's methods: Amplified reference gene primers provided the basis for estimating nucleated cell counts. Profiling relied on immunoSEQ multiplex PCR, and the TCRdb table lists in-frame clones only, not all of them. V and J calls and clone size come straight from that table; D and trimming were deduced from the DNA. This table has 200,000 to 300,000 clones, approximately 78% appearing once. V gene TRBV7-9 combines with J gene TRBJ2-7; TRBD2 is a possible D gene (6 bases). Sample: peripheral blood. This TCR came from a woman in her fifties or sixties with active or convalescent COVID-19. In DNA, the CDR3 is TGTGCCAGCAGCTTAAATGCGGTAAAGGAGGGTCGGCAGTACTTC. Translated, it gives CASSLNAVKEGRQYF. Complete variable domain (other parts from reference TRBV7-9 and TRBJ2-7): DTGVSQNPRHKITKRGQNVTFRCDPISEHNRLYWYRQTLGQGPEFLTYFQNEAQLEKSRLLSDRFSAERPKGSFSTLEIQRTEQGDSAMYLCASSLNAVKEGRQYFGPGTRLTVT.